This record concerns one T cell receptor (beta chain) sequence. The PCR used 60 Vbeta and 13 Jbeta primers. Original methodology: Later work found about 80 million unique TCR beta chains, with roughly 11 million shared. Sequencing used immunoSEQ multiplex PCR; TCRdb keeps in-frame clones, though not all of them. D and trimming were read from the DNA, whereas the V and J calls and clone size are those reported in that table. The sample has around 160,000 clones; roughly 73% are singletons. The data are from a study of cytomegalovirus exposure and HLA in healthy donors. The wider study: In a previous analysis, 100 million to 140 million unique TCR beta sequences were found from 150 million to 200 million T cells.

CDR1 SNHLY and CDR2 FYNNEI come from the germline V gene. This CDR3 spans 14 amino acids. Between the trimmed V and J ends, which lost 6 bases and 0 bases, there was a span of 6 bases. The specimen sequenced was PBMCs. The rearrangement uses TRBV2 and TRBJ1-6; D uncertain. The TCR comes from a male donor in good health and CMV-seronegative. CDR3 sequence reads: CASRGSSYNSPLHF. The CDR3 DNA follows: TGTGCCAGCAGAGGGAGCTCCTATAATTCACCCCTCCACTTT. Looking up the rest from reference TRBV2 and TRBJ1-6 gives the full variable domain: EPEVTQTPSHQVTQMGQEVILRCVPISNHLYFYWYRQILGQKVEFLVSFYNNEISEKSEIFDDQFSVERPDGSNFTLKIRSTKLEDSAMYFCASRGSSYNSPLHFGNGTRLTVT.